Included here is one T cell receptor beta chain sequence, with context. These data belong to a study of blood T cell repertoires in COVID-19. In the source study's methods: How many nucleated cells were present was estimated from reference gene primer amplification. Repertoires were generated with immunoSEQ multiplex PCR, while TCRdb's copy carries only in-frame clones and drops some. Clonal size and the V and J genes are those of that table, whereas D and trimming came from the DNA. The sample yields some 96,000 clones, 70% to 90% seen once. This CDR3 spans 16 amino acids. The germline CDR1 and CDR2 sequences are SGHTA and FQGNSA. V was clipped by 4 bases and J by 6 bases; unmatched bases: 8.

V and J are TRBV7-2 and TRBJ2-3; TRBD1 matches at 12 bases. The material sequenced was peripheral blood. This sequence was found in a human donor in a cohort sampled during active COVID-19. Written as DNA, the CDR3 is TGTGCCAGCAGCTCGCAGGGACAGGGGGCGTGGGATACGCAGTATTTT. It is translated as CASSSQGQGAWDTQYF.